The rows below give T cell receptor beta chains drawn from one sample of a study of shared clonotypes between healthy human individuals. Data came from immunoSEQ multiplex PCR; TCRdb stores just in-frame clones and leaves some out. The sample lists some 2,100,000 clones; around 95% were seen once. Sequencing was carried out using naive CD4+ T cells sorted from blood. These receptors were obtained from a man younger than 35 in good health. The CDR3 runs from the conserved cysteine through the conserved F or W. The D gene is left open where the match is weak. Size is omitted from some rows. Given values are once, few, many or a class for expanded clones.

D gene: NA
V gene: TRBV5-1
clone size: NA
J gene: TRBJ2-5
CDR3 protein: CASSKRQDPETQYF
CDR3 DNA: TGCGCCAGCAGCAAAAGACAGGATCCGGAGACCCAGTACTTC

D gene: TRBD1
V gene: TRBV6-5
clone size: NA
J gene: TRBJ2-5
CDR3 protein: CASSYSGTGFQETQYF
CDR3 DNA: TGTGCCAGCAGTTACTCGGGGACAGGTTTCCAAGAGACCCAGTACTTC

D gene: NA
V gene: TRBV6-6
clone size: NA
J gene: TRBJ2-3
CDR3 protein: CASSRRDTDTQYF
CDR3 DNA: TGTGCCAGCAGCCGTCGGGACACAGATACGCAGTATTTT

D gene: TRBD1
V gene: TRBV2
clone size: NA
J gene: TRBJ2-6
CDR3 protein: CASSGTGPSSGANVLTF
CDR3 DNA: TGTGCCAGCAGTGGGACAGGACCGAGCTCTGGGGCCAACGTCCTGACTTTC

D gene: NA
V gene: TRBV14
clone size: NA
J gene: TRBJ1-4
CDR3 protein: CASSQAEKLFF
CDR3 DNA: TGTGCCAGCAGCCAAGCCGAAAAACTGTTTTTT

D gene: NA
V gene: TRBV6-6
clone size: NA
J gene: TRBJ2-5
CDR3 protein: CASLDLAKETQYF
CDR3 DNA: TGTGCCAGCCTGGACCTGGCCAAAGAGACCCAGTACTTC

D gene: NA
V gene: TRBV18
clone size: NA
J gene: TRBJ1-3
CDR3 protein: CASSPLGPTSGNTIYF
CDR3 DNA: TGTGCCAGCTCACCCCTCGGACCGACTTCTGGAAACACCATATATTTT

D gene: NA
V gene: TRBV6-4
clone size: NA
J gene: TRBJ2-5
CDR3 protein: CASSVSLKETQYF
CDR3 DNA: TGTGCCAGCAGTGTGTCGTTGAAAGAGACCCAGTACTTC

D gene: NA
V gene: TRBV19
clone size: NA
J gene: TRBJ1-2
CDR3 protein: CASSIRGNYGYTF
CDR3 DNA: TGTGCCAGTAGTATACGGGGAAACTATGGCTACACCTTC

D gene: NA
V gene: TRBV2
clone size: NA
J gene: TRBJ2-2
CDR3 protein: CASSRPPGELFF
CDR3 DNA: TGTGCCAGCAGCCGACCCCCCGGGGAGCTGTTTTTT

D gene: TRBD1
V gene: TRBV7-9
clone size: NA
J gene: TRBJ1-2
CDR3 protein: CASSLDVQGAIHGYTF
CDR3 DNA: TGTGCCAGCAGCTTAGATGTTCAGGGGGCGATCCATGGCTACACCTTC

D gene: NA
V gene: TRBV2
clone size: NA
J gene: TRBJ2-5
CDR3 protein: CASSEGRYQETQYF
CDR3 DNA: TGTGCCAGCAGTGAGGGCAGGTACCAAGAGACCCAGTACTTC

D gene: TRBD1
V gene: TRBV5-4
clone size: NA
J gene: TRBJ2-2
CDR3 protein: CASSLTGVTGELFF
CDR3 DNA: TGTGCCAGCAGCCTGACAGGGGTAACCGGGGAGCTGTTTTTT

D gene: NA
V gene: TRBV5-5
clone size: NA
J gene: TRBJ2-5
CDR3 protein: CASSFSPQETQYF
CDR3 DNA: TGTGCCAGCAGCTTTAGTCCCCAAGAGACCCAGTACTTC

D gene: NA
V gene: TRBV28
clone size: NA
J gene: TRBJ1-5
CDR3 protein: CASSVSNQPQHF
CDR3 DNA: TGTGCCAGCAGCGTAAGTAATCAGCCCCAGCATTTT

D gene: NA
V gene: TRBV2
clone size: NA
J gene: TRBJ1-1
CDR3 protein: CASNLDGPRTEAFF
CDR3 DNA: TGTGCCAGCAACTTGGACGGACCGAGGACTGAAGCTTTCTTT

D gene: TRBD1
V gene: TRBV9
clone size: NA
J gene: TRBJ1-4
CDR3 protein: CASSVGDRGRVNEKLFF
CDR3 DNA: TGTGCCAGCAGCGTAGGGGACAGGGGGCGTGTTAATGAAAAACTGTTTTTT

D gene: NA
V gene: TRBV29-1
clone size: NA
J gene: TRBJ1-4
CDR3 protein: CSYQSGSDEKLFF
CDR3 DNA: TGCAGTTATCAGTCAGGGTCTGATGAAAAACTGTTTTTT

D gene: TRBD2
V gene: TRBV18
clone size: NA
J gene: TRBJ2-5
CDR3 protein: CASSPPRLAAGRAETQYF
CDR3 DNA: TGTGCCAGCTCACCACCCCGACTAGCAGCGGGTCGGGCTGAGACCCAGTACTTC

D gene: TRBD1
V gene: TRBV6-5
clone size: NA
J gene: TRBJ1-1
CDR3 protein: CASSYADRDGEAFF
CDR3 DNA: TGTGCCAGCAGTTACGCGGACAGGGATGGTGAAGCTTTCTTT

D gene: TRBD1
V gene: TRBV9
clone size: NA
J gene: TRBJ1-6
CDR3 protein: CASSVRQGANSPLHF
CDR3 DNA: TGTGCCAGCAGCGTGAGACAGGGGGCCAACTCACCCCTCCACTTT

D gene: NA
V gene: TRBV30
clone size: NA
J gene: TRBJ1-1
CDR3 protein: CAWSVQGRTEAFF
CDR3 DNA: TGTGCCTGGAGTGTACAGGGACGAACTGAAGCTTTCTTT

D gene: NA
V gene: TRBV6-5
clone size: NA
J gene: TRBJ2-7
CDR3 protein: CASSYEHGYEQYF
CDR3 DNA: TGTGCCAGCAGTTACGAACACGGCTACGAGCAGTACTTC

D gene: NA
V gene: TRBV2
clone size: NA
J gene: TRBJ1-6
CDR3 protein: CASRVWDNSPLHF
CDR3 DNA: TGTGCCAGCAGAGTTTGGGATAATTCACCCCTCCACTTT

D gene: TRBD2
V gene: TRBV20-1
clone size: NA
J gene: TRBJ2-4
CDR3 protein: CSASSGREYF
CDR3 DNA: TGCAGTGCTAGTAGCGGGAGAGAGTACTTC

D gene: TRBD1
V gene: TRBV6-1
clone size: NA
J gene: TRBJ1-5
CDR3 protein: CASSRGTAQPQHF
CDR3 DNA: TGTGCCAGCAGCCGAGGGACAGCCCAGCCCCAGCATTTT

D gene: NA
V gene: TRBV14
clone size: NA
J gene: TRBJ2-7
CDR3 protein: CASGQGNYEQYF
CDR3 DNA: TGTGCCAGCGGGCAGGGGAACTACGAGCAGTACTTC

D gene: TRBD2
V gene: TRBV7-2
clone size: once
J gene: TRBJ2-7
CDR3 protein: CASSLSLAGGSYEQYF
CDR3 DNA: TGTGCCAGCAGCCTCTCACTAGCGGGGGGTTCCTACGAGCAGTACTTC

D gene: NA
V gene: TRBV29-1
clone size: NA
J gene: TRBJ2-1
CDR3 protein: CSVGELAEQFF
CDR3 DNA: TGCAGCGTGGGGGAATTAGCGGAGCAGTTCTTC

D gene: TRBD2
V gene: TRBV9
clone size: once
J gene: TRBJ2-5
CDR3 protein: CASSVLGGLEETQYF
CDR3 DNA: TGTGCCAGCAGCGTGTTGGGAGGGCTGGAAGAGACCCAGTACTTC

D gene: TRBD2
V gene: TRBV9
clone size: NA
J gene: TRBJ2-7
CDR3 protein: CASSVATSGRAGEQYF
CDR3 DNA: TGTGCCAGCAGCGTAGCCACTAGCGGGAGGGCCGGCGAGCAGTACTTC

D gene: NA
V gene: TRBV16
clone size: NA
J gene: TRBJ2-7
CDR3 protein: CASSRGPGQYF
CDR3 DNA: TGTGCCAGCAGCCGCGGCCCCGGTCAGTACTTC

D gene: NA
V gene: TRBV7-2
clone size: NA
J gene: TRBJ1-1
CDR3 protein: CASSGYRNTEAFF
CDR3 DNA: TGTGCCAGCAGCGGGTACAGGAACACTGAAGCTTTCTTT

D gene: NA
V gene: TRBV11-2
clone size: once
J gene: TRBJ2-6
CDR3 protein: CASRGISGANVLTF
CDR3 DNA: TGTGCCAGCAGAGGGATCTCTGGGGCCAACGTCCTGACTTTC

D gene: TRBD1
V gene: TRBV10-3
clone size: NA
J gene: TRBJ2-7
CDR3 protein: CAISERTGAGYEQYF
CDR3 DNA: TGTGCCATCAGTGAGCGTACAGGGGCGGGCTACGAGCAGTACTTC

D gene: TRBD1
V gene: TRBV30
clone size: NA
J gene: TRBJ2-1
CDR3 protein: CAWSARRGTGGNEQFF
CDR3 DNA: TGTGCCTGGAGTGCACGGAGGGGCACAGGGGGCAATGAGCAGTTCTTC

D gene: NA
V gene: TRBV9
clone size: NA
J gene: TRBJ2-2
CDR3 protein: CASSPGAGTGELFF
CDR3 DNA: TGTGCCAGCAGCCCAGGTGCAGGGACCGGGGAGCTGTTTTTT

D gene: NA
V gene: TRBV30
clone size: NA
J gene: TRBJ2-3
CDR3 protein: CAWSSKDTQYF
CDR3 DNA: TGTGCCTGGAGTTCGAAAGATACGCAGTATTTT

D gene: TRBD1
V gene: TRBV11-2
clone size: NA
J gene: TRBJ1-5
CDR3 protein: CASSLGTPGGPLNQPQHF
CDR3 DNA: TGTGCCAGCAGCTTAGGTACCCCAGGGGGTCCCCTCAATCAGCCCCAGCATTTT

D gene: TRBD1
V gene: TRBV27
clone size: NA
J gene: TRBJ1-2
CDR3 protein: CASSAPGTGDGYTF
CDR3 DNA: TGTGCCAGCAGTGCCCCCGGGACAGGGGATGGCTACACCTTC

D gene: NA
V gene: TRBV2
clone size: NA
J gene: TRBJ2-2
CDR3 protein: CAGGTEMNTGELFF
CDR3 DNA: TGTGCCGGAGGGACAGAGATGAACACCGGGGAGCTGTTTTTT

D gene: NA
V gene: TRBV19
clone size: NA
J gene: TRBJ2-7
CDR3 protein: CASSRAGVFNEQYF
CDR3 DNA: TGTGCCAGTAGTAGGGCAGGGGTCTTCAACGAGCAGTACTTC

D gene: TRBD1
V gene: TRBV27
clone size: NA
J gene: TRBJ1-6
CDR3 protein: CASSWRTGEYSYNSPLHF
CDR3 DNA: TGTGCCAGCAGTTGGCGGACAGGGGAGTACTCCTATAATTCACCCCTCCACTTT

D gene: TRBD2
V gene: TRBV5-1
clone size: once
J gene: TRBJ2-7
CDR3 protein: CASSFQGTSGRAGGYEQYF
CDR3 DNA: TGCGCCAGCAGCTTTCAAGGGACTAGCGGGAGGGCCGGTGGCTACGAGCAGTACTTC

D gene: NA
V gene: TRBV18
clone size: NA
J gene: TRBJ1-3
CDR3 protein: CASSPRDSGNTIYF
CDR3 DNA: TGTGCCAGCTCACCGAGGGATTCTGGAAACACCATATATTTT

D gene: NA
V gene: TRBV18
clone size: NA
J gene: TRBJ1-1
CDR3 protein: CASSPFSEVTDTEAFF
CDR3 DNA: TGTGCCAGCTCACCCTTTTCCGAGGTTACTGATACTGAAGCTTTCTTT

D gene: NA
V gene: TRBV7-2
clone size: NA
J gene: TRBJ2-1
CDR3 protein: CASSSSREHNNEQFF
CDR3 DNA: TGTGCCAGCAGCTCGTCCAGGGAACATAACAATGAGCAGTTCTTC

D gene: NA
V gene: TRBV30
clone size: NA
J gene: TRBJ2-6
CDR3 protein: CAWSVWANVLTF
CDR3 DNA: TGTGCCTGGAGTGTTTGGGCCAACGTCCTGACTTTC

D gene: TRBD1
V gene: TRBV4-1
clone size: NA
J gene: TRBJ2-7
CDR3 protein: CASSLRDSDSYEQYF
CDR3 DNA: TGCGCCAGCAGCCTGAGGGACAGCGACTCCTACGAGCAGTACTTC

D gene: TRBD1
V gene: TRBV7-2
clone size: NA
J gene: TRBJ1-3
CDR3 protein: CASSLWDRAISGNTIYF
CDR3 DNA: TGTGCCAGCAGCTTATGGGACAGGGCCATCTCTGGAAACACCATATATTTT

D gene: NA
V gene: TRBV10-1
clone size: NA
J gene: TRBJ1-2
CDR3 protein: CASSERADYGYTF
CDR3 DNA: TGCGCCAGCAGTGAGCGGGCAGACTATGGCTACACCTTC

D gene: NA
V gene: TRBV5-1
clone size: NA
J gene: TRBJ2-7
CDR3 protein: CASSSDLRDYEQYF
CDR3 DNA: TGCGCCAGCAGCTCGGACCTCAGGGATTACGAGCAGTACTTC

D gene: NA
V gene: TRBV30
clone size: few
J gene: TRBJ1-1
CDR3 protein: CAWSVMNTEAFF
CDR3 DNA: TGTGCCTGGAGTGTAATGAACACTGAAGCTTTCTTT

D gene: NA
V gene: TRBV15
clone size: NA
J gene: TRBJ1-2
CDR3 protein: CATSRGVLYGYTF
CDR3 DNA: TGTGCCACCAGCAGAGGAGTGCTCTATGGCTACACCTTC

D gene: TRBD1
V gene: TRBV11-2
clone size: NA
J gene: TRBJ2-7
CDR3 protein: CASSPGGTGDYEQYF
CDR3 DNA: TGTGCCAGCAGCCCAGGGGGGACAGGGGACTACGAGCAGTACTTC